This T cell receptor (beta chain) was found in a study of blood T cells in healthy people across ages. The CDR3 length is 14 residues. CDR1 is SGHRS, CDR2 YFSETQ, per germline. J was trimmed by 5 bases and V by 5 bases; bases with no gene match: 9. Primers used in a second PCR of roughly 6 to 12 cycles were a sample-barcoded 5' primer and a J-beta primer mix. TCRdb ran MiXCR on the 5' RACE reads and lists one entry per CDR3 protein. The sample records more than 900,000 distinct CDR3 sequences, around 25% being singletons. These data were also filed under a second study, of T cells of mothers and their children.

The V and J genes are TRBV5-1 and TRBJ1-1; 7 bases line up with TRBD1. The sequenced sample was blood. The sequence derives from a girl aged 2 to 9 in good health. The CDR3 here is CASRGQQGRTEAFF. As DNA, the CDR3 is TGCGCCAGCAGAGGACAACAGGGGAGGACTGAAGCTTTCTTT.